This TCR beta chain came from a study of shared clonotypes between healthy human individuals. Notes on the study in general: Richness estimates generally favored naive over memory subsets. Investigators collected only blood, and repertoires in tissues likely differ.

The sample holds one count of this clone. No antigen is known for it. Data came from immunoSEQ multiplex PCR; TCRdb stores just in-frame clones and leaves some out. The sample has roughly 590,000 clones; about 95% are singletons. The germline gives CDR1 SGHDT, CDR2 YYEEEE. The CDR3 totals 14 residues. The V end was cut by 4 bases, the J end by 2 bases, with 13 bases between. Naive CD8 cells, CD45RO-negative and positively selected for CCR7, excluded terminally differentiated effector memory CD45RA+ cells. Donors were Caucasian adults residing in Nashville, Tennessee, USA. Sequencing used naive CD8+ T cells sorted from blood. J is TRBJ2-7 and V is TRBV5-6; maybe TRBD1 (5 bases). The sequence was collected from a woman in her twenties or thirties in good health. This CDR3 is CASSLVDRTYEQYF. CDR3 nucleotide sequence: TGTGCCAGCAGCCTAGTTGACAGAACCTACGAGCAGTACTTC.